This T cell receptor beta chain is from a study of blood T cell repertoires in COVID-19. Study summary: The samples span acute and convalescent COVID-19 from the United States, Italy and Spain. T cells, B-cell-depleted T cells, or PBMCs supplied cDNA or gDNA.

Original analysis: Reference gene primer amplification yielded estimated nucleated cell counts. Clones were sequenced by immunoSEQ multiplex PCR, and TCRdb holds only the in-frame ones, with some missing. V, J and clone size are those of that table, while D and trimming were read from the DNA. The sample contains under 120,000 clones, over 75% of which appear only once. The CDR3 extends over 12 amino acids. Trimming shortened V by 11 bases and J by 4 bases, and 14 bases separated the two germline ends. Source material: peripheral blood. This chain joins TRBV12-3 or TRBV12-4 and TRBJ1-1, with TRBD1 as a possible D gene (5 bases). The TCR comes from a man between 65 and 79 years old with active or convalescent COVID-19. The DNA of the CDR3 is TGTGCCCTCAGGAGGGGAGTCACTGAAGCTTTCTTT. It yields the protein CALRRGVTEAFF.